The TCR beta chain described here comes from a study of breast tumors, draining lymph nodes, adjacent tissues. Study results and limitations: Tumor and nontumor repertoires were significantly more similar in luminal-like than in basal-like breast cancer. Data only fit, rather than demonstrated, lymph node origin of most tumor T cells. The data were judged consistent with most tumor T cells coming from lymph node and expanding in tumor.

This clonotype was recorded many times. The antigen remains undetermined. From germline, CDR1 is SGHTA and CDR2 FQGTGA. J gave up 2 bases and V 5 bases, and 11 bases lay outside the gene matches. The CDR3 has 17 residues. Breast cancer patients provided tissue from their axillary draining lymph nodes. MiXCR, applied by TCRdb to the multiplex PCR reads, yields one record per CDR3 protein. The table records about 200,000 distinct CDR3 sequences, around 33% of them present only once. The V gene is TRBV7-3, the J gene TRBJ2-2, with 7 positions matching TRBD1. Sequenced input: axillary lymph node tissue. The TCR comes from a female donor with breast cancer. Some clones in this sample may be carry-over from other donors' samples. The DNA for the CDR3 is TGTGCCAGCAGCCGTTCACGTGACAGGGCTAACACCGGGGAGCTGTTTTTT. It specifies CASSRSRDRANTGELFF. Supplemented by reference TRBV7-3 and TRBJ2-2, the full variable domain reads GAGVSQTPSNKVTEKGKYVELRCDPISGHTALYWYRQSLGQGPEFLIYFQGTGAADDSGLPNDRFFAVRPEGSVSTLKIQRTERGDSAVYLCASSRSRDRANTGELFFGEGSRLTVL.